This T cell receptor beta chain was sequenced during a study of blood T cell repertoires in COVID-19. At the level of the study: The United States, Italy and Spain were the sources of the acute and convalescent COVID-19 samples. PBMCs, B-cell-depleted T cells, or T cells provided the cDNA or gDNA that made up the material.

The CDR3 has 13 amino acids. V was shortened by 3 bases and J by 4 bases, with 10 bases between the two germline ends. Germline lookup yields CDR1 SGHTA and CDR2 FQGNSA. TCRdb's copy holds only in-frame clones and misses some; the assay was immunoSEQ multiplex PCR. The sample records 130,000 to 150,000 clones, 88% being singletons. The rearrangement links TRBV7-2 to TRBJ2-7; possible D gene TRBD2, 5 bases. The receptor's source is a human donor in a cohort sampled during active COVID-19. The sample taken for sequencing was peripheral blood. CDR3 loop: CASSFPSGYEQYF. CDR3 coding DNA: TGTGCCAGCAGCTTTCCTTCGGGGTACGAGCAGTACTTC.